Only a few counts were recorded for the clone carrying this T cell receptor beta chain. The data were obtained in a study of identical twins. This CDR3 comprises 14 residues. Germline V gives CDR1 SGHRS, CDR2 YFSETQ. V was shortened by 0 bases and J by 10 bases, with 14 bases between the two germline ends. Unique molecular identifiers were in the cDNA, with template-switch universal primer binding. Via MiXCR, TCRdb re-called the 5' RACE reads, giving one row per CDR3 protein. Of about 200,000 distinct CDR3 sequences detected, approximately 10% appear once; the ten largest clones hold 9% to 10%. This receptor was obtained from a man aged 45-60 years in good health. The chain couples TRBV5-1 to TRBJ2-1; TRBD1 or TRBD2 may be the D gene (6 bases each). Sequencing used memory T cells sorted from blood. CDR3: CASSLVPGAREQFF. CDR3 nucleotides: TGCGCCAGCAGCTTGGTGCCGGGGGCGAGAGAGCAGTTCTTC.